The 27 T cell receptor beta chains below were found in one sample sequenced in a study of T-cell reconstitution after alpha-beta-depleted transplantation in children. TCRbeta library construction was performed incorporating unique molecular identifiers. TCRdb used MiXCR to reprocess the PCR reads, holding one entry per CDR3 protein. The sample includes approximately 630,000 distinct CDR3 sequences, roughly 13% of them seen just once. The sequencing used PBMCs, collected before TCRalphabeta/CD19-depleted stem cell transplant. These receptors came from a girl aged 2-10 years with congenital amegakaryocytic thrombocytopenia, due to receive a stem cell transplant.

The genes are TRBV29-1 and TRBJ2-2; D remains ambiguous. Germline CDR1 reads SQVTM; CDR2 reads ANQGSEA. The CDR3 is 15 amino acids. Trimming stripped 8 bases from V and 0 bases from J, with 16 bases between. This CDR3 reads CSITVGSTNTGELFF. CDR3 in DNA: TGCAGCATAACGGTGGGGTCGACGAACACCGGGGAGCTGTTTTTT.

This clonotype has ten or more counts. The chain joins TRBV20-1 to TRBJ1-1; possibly TRBD1 for D (5 bases). Looked up from germline, CDR1 is DFQATT and CDR2 is SNEGSKA (reference sequence). This CDR3 comprises 15 residues. V gave up 0 bases and J gave up 2 bases, with 13 bases separating them. The CDR3 is CSARDARVFNTEAFF. The CDR3, as DNA: TGCAGTGCTAGAGATGCCAGGGTCTTTAACACTGAAGCTTTCTTT.

V is TRBV10-3 and J is TRBJ2-1; D possibly corresponds to TRBD2 (6 bases). The CDR3 contains 13 residues. Germline CDR1 ENHRY, CDR2 SYGVKD. V was shortened by 5 bases and J by 5 bases, with 10 bases between the two germline ends. The DNA for the CDR3 is TGTGCCATCAGTTCGGACTACGACAATGAGCAGTTCTTC. Amino acids: CAISSDYDNEQFF.

To note about this clonotype: This is likely a read error, given that the CDR3 carries no conserved phenylalanine or tryptophan at its end. This chain uses TRBV19 with TRBJ2-2, with a weak D call TRBD2 (5 bases). The CDR3 loop spans 14 amino acids. Looked up from germline, CDR1 is LNHDA and CDR2 is SQIVND (reference sequence). The CDR3 DNA reads TGTGCTAGTAGGCCCACTAGGAACACCGGGGAGCTGTTTTAT. Residues: CASRPTRNTGELFY.

This clonotype came up many times. V is TRBV5-1 and J is TRBJ2-3; 8 nucleotides line up with TRBD2. V was clipped by 2 bases and J by 6 bases; unmatched bases: 11. Germline V gene data show CDR1 as SGHRS and CDR2 as YFSETQ. This CDR3 region has 16 residues. As DNA, the CDR3 is TGCGCCAGCAGCTTAATCAGCGGGAGAGGGGATGATACGCAGTATTTT. This sequence encodes CASSLISGRGDDTQYF.

This clonotype appeared many times. The CDR3 is CASSPRTIADTQYF. As DNA, the CDR3 is TGCGCCAGCAGCCCTCGGACTATTGCAGATACGCAGTATTTT. The chain combines TRBV5-1 with TRBJ2-3; D is perhaps TRBD2 (6 bases). Germline CDR1 reads SGHRS; CDR2 reads YFSETQ. This CDR3 has 14 residues. Trimming left V 4 bases short and J 4 bases short, with 13 bases between.

This clonotype was picked up many times. The chain is built from TRBV10-3 and TRBJ2-1, with 8 bases that match TRBD2. V gave up 6 bases and J gave up 0 bases; unmatched junction bases: 4. The V gene's germline CDR1 is ENHRY and CDR2 SYGVKD. This CDR3 has 15 amino acids. The CDR3 protein is CAIRPTSGSYNEQFF. The DNA of the CDR3 is TGTGCCATCAGACCTACTAGCGGCTCCTACAATGAGCAGTTCTTC.

V usage is TRBV13 and J usage is TRBJ1-4; D might be TRBD1 (6 bases). Germline CDR1 is PRHDT and CDR2 is FYEKMQ (reference sequence). CDR3 length equals 14 residues. V was shortened by 5 bases and J by 4 bases, with 11 bases between the two germline ends. CDR3: CASSTWTDNEKLFF. CDR3 coding DNA: TGTGCCAGCAGCACATGGACAGATAATGAAAAACTGTTTTTT. Filled out from reference TRBV13 and TRBJ1-4, the complete variable domain reads AAGVIQSPRHLIKEKRETATLKCYPIPRHDTVYWYQQGPGQDPQFLISFYEKMQSDKGSIPDRFSAQQFSDYHSELNMSSLELGDSALYFCASSTWTDNEKLFFGSGTQLSVL.

The genes are TRBV30 and TRBJ2-1, with D tentatively TRBD2 (5 bases). CDR1 is GTSNPN, CDR2 SVGIG, per germline (reference sequence). V lost 3 bases, J lost 0 bases, and 12 bases lay in between. The CDR3 extends over 15 amino acids. CDR3: CAWRSGISSYNEQFF. CDR3 nucleotides: TGTGCCTGGAGGTCGGGGATCAGCTCCTACAATGAGCAGTTCTTC.

This clonotype has more than one count but fewer than ten. This chain joins TRBV7-8 and TRBJ1-2, with a weak D call TRBD1 (5 bases). The V end was cut by 5 bases, the J end by 8 bases, with 15 bases between. Germline V gene lookup returns CDR1 SGHVS and CDR2 FQNEAQ. This CDR3 contains 13 residues. This CDR3 reads CASSLGVGGGYTF. The CDR3 coding sequence is TGTGCCAGCAGCCTGGGGGTGGGTGGCGGCTACACCTTC.

This clonotype was seen more than once but under ten times. The V and J genes are TRBV28 and TRBJ2-7; TRBD1 agrees at 10 bases. With 6 bases clipped from V and 5 bases from J, the junction kept 10 bases outside the gene matches. Germline V gene data show CDR1 as MDHEN and CDR2 as SYDVKM. The CDR3 runs 15 residues. The CDR3 region is CASSPGTGDVHEQYF. CDR3 coding DNA: TGTGCCAGCAGCCCCGGGACAGGGGACGTCCACGAGCAGTACTTC.

Turning to this clonotype: An end of the junction differs from the germline gene, which may be a read error. The rearrangement joins TRBV12-3 or TRBV12-4 to TRBJ2-5; D is perhaps TRBD2 (5 bases). This CDR3 contains 13 residues. The CDR3 spells CASSLRVQDTQYF. In DNA form, the CDR3 reads TGTGCCAGCAGTTTGCGGGTGCAAGACACCCAGTACTTC.

The J gene is TRBJ2-5, the V gene TRBV29-1, with unresolved D. CDR3 length: 16 amino acids. In germline, CDR1 is SQVTM, CDR2 ANQGSEA. V lost 7 bases and J 5 bases, leaving 26 bases between the germline ends. CDR3 loop: CSGLLYPSPSEETQYF. The CDR3 DNA reads as TGCAGCGGGCTTTTATACCCGTCCCCGAGCGAGGAGACCCAGTACTTC.

This clonotype was detected many times. V usage is TRBV20-1 and J usage is TRBJ2-2, with a weak D call TRBD1 (5 bases). The CDR3 sequence is 15 residues long. Germline values: CDR1 DFQATT, CDR2 SNEGSKA (reference sequence). The ends were cut back, 0 bases at V and 6 bases at J, with 14 bases in the middle. The CDR3 spells CSARDRAGRAGELFF. In DNA form, the CDR3 reads TGCAGTGCTAGAGATAGAGCAGGGCGTGCCGGGGAGCTGTTTTTT.

This clonotype was counted a few times. This chain connects TRBV27 to TRBJ2-3; TRBD1 matches at 7 bases. The CDR3 runs to 15 residues. J was trimmed by 1 base and V by 8 bases; bases with no gene match: 9. The germline V gene has CDR1 MNHEY and CDR2 SMNVEV (reference sequence). The CDR3 sequence: CASRTTGVGTDTQYF. CDR3 bases: TGTGCCAGCCGAACCACAGGGGTGGGCACAGATACGCAGTATTTT.

This clonotype occurred many times. This chain joins TRBV5-1 and TRBJ2-2; D may be TRBD2 (6 bases). V lost 0 bases to trimming and J lost 3 bases, with 12 bases between them. The CDR3 consists of 16 residues. Germline-derived CDR1 and CDR2 are SGHRS and YFSETQ. The CDR3 DNA is TGCGCCAGCAGCTTGGAATGGAGGGCCCACACCGGGGAGCTGTTTTTT. Translating it yields CASSLEWRAHTGELFF.

In nucleotides, the CDR3 is TGTGCCAGCAGTGAGCTCAACGTCCTGACTTTC. Translation gives CASSELNVLTF. This chain links TRBV2 with TRBJ2-6, with no clear D. CDR3 length equals 11 residues. Germline V gene data show CDR1 as SNHLY and CDR2 as FYNNEI. Trimming took off 3 bases at V and 9 bases at J, with 3 bases between the two ends.

This clonotype has only a few counts. The chain recombines TRBV20-1 with TRBJ2-3; TRBD2 agrees at 8 bases. Germline V gene data show CDR1 as DFQATT and CDR2 as SNEGSKA (reference sequence). With 5 bases clipped from V and 3 bases from J, the junction kept 10 bases outside the gene matches. The CDR3 spans 15 residues. DNA for the CDR3: TGCAGTGCTGCGCCTTCGAGCGGGAGTACAGATACGCAGTATTTT. Translated, it gives CSAAPSSGSTDTQYF.

This clonotype came up a few times. The chain has TRBV7-9 and TRBJ2-7; D not certain. Between the trimmed V and J ends, which lost 10 bases and 4 bases, there was a span of 17 bases. This CDR3 is built from 13 residues. Germline lookup yields CDR1 SEHNR and CDR2 FQNEAQ (reference sequence). CDR3 bases: TGTGCCACCACCGCCGGCAGAAATTACGAGCAGTACTTC. This codes for CATTAGRNYEQYF.

The chain carries TRBV3-1 and TRBJ2-7, with D unresolved. V lost 5 bases and J lost 7, with 21 bases in between. Germline values: CDR1 LGHDT, CDR2 YNNKEL (reference sequence). CDR3 length: 15 amino acids. CDR3 nucleotide sequence: TGTGCCAGCAGCTCTTCCGAGCAGGACGCTAAAGAGCAGTACTTC. It yields the protein CASSSSEQDAKEQYF.

Concerning this clonotype itself: Relative to the germline gene, one junction end is altered; a read error may explain this. This rearrangement joins TRBV7-9 to TRBJ2-7, with D perhaps TRBD1 (6 bases). The CDR3 consists of 13 residues. Germline V CDR1 and CDR2: SEHNR, FQNEAQ (reference sequence). The CDR3 DNA reads as TGTGCCGGCAGCTTATCCAGGGGTTATGAGCAGTACTTC. It yields the protein CAGSLSRGYEQYF.

The sample holds a few counts of this clonotype. J is TRBJ2-2 and V is TRBV5-1; 12 bases match TRBD2. Trimming removed 4 bases from V and 4 bases from J; junction bases left unmatched: 14. The CDR3 contains 19 residues. Looked up from germline, CDR1 is SGHRS and CDR2 is YFSETQ. The CDR3 spells CASSPTRLAGEGLTGELFF. CDR3 nucleotides: TGCGCCAGCAGCCCCACCAGACTAGCGGGAGAGGGCCTCACCGGGGAGCTGTTTTTT.

This clonotype was observed many times. The chain combines TRBV29-1 with TRBJ2-1, with 9 bases fitting TRBD2. CDR1 SQVTM and CDR2 ANQGSEA come from the germline V gene. V was clipped by 4 bases and J by 4 bases; unmatched bases: 11. This CDR3 has 16 amino acids. CDR3 sequence: CSVGFTSGLTYNEQFF. The CDR3 DNA reads as TGCAGCGTTGGGTTCACTAGCGGGCTGACTTACAATGAGCAGTTCTTC.

The chain links TRBV7-9 to TRBJ2-3; D might be TRBD1 (6 bases). V gave up 3 bases and J gave up 2 bases, with 12 bases separating them. Germline V gives CDR1 SEHNR, CDR2 FQNEAQ (reference sequence). This CDR3 is 15 amino acids long. The CDR3 sequence: CASSLGAPDTDTQYF. The CDR3 DNA reads TGTGCCAGCAGCTTGGGGGCCCCGGACACAGATACGCAGTATTTT. The variable domain in full, completed from reference TRBV7-9 and TRBJ2-3, reads DTGVSQNPRHKITKRGQNVTFRCDPISEHNRLYWYRQTLGQGPEFLTYFQNEAQLEKSRLLSDRFSAERPKGSFSTLEIQRTEQGDSAMYLCASSLGAPDTDTQYFGPGTRLTVL.

This clonotype was counted at least ten times. This chain connects TRBV5-1 to TRBJ1-2; no clear D. The V gene lost 0 bases and the J gene lost 4 bases, with 7 bases spanning the gap. This CDR3 has 13 amino acids. The V gene's germline CDR1 is SGHRS and CDR2 YFSETQ. CDR3 nucleotides: TGCGCCAGCAGCTTGGACAGTCTCTATGGCTACACCTTC. It encodes CASSLDSLYGYTF.

This clonotype was seen only a few times. The rearrangement links TRBV5-1 to TRBJ2-7; 8 bases are a match to TRBD2. CDR1 is SGHRS and CDR2 is YFSETQ in the germline V gene. With V trimmed by 2 bases and J by 5 bases, 12 bases remained unmatched. The CDR3 sequence is 16 residues long. CDR3 DNA: TGCGCCAGCAGCTTATCCCCCGGGAGGGCCGGTGACGAGCAGTACTTC. Protein sequence: CASSLSPGRAGDEQYF.

This clonotype was picked up many times. CDR3 coding DNA: TGTGCCAGCAGCTATACGTCGGAGACCCAGTACTTC. Protein: CASSYTSETQYF. This sequence joins TRBV5-5 and TRBJ2-5; D remains ambiguous. Trimming stripped 3 bases from V and 5 bases from J, with 8 bases between. The length of the CDR3 is 12 residues. CDR1 SGHKS and CDR2 YYEKEE come from the germline V gene (reference sequence).